Following are 9 T cell receptor beta chains from one sample sequenced in a study of blood T cell repertoires in COVID-19. TCRdb keeps only in-frame clones here, not all; method: immunoSEQ multiplex PCR. The sample lists roughly 280,000 clones, roughly nine tenths seen once, with 3.6% in the top ten. The specimen was peripheral blood. Receptor source: a man aged 18 to 30 with active or convalescent COVID-19.

The rearrangement links TRBV5-1 to TRBJ1-1, with 8 bases identical to TRBD1. CDR1 and CDR2 (germline): SGHRS, YFSETQ. V was pared by 4 bases and J by 7 bases, with 6 bases of the junction left unmatched. The CDR3 totals 13 residues. The CDR3: CASSVTGDDEAFF. The DNA of the CDR3 is TGCGCCAGCAGCGTGACAGGGGACGATGAAGCTTTCTTT.

This chain links TRBV28 with TRBJ1-3; D gene ambiguous. The ends were cut back, 2 bases at V and 4 bases at J, with 15 bases in the middle. Germline values: CDR1 MDHEN, CDR2 SYDVKM. CDR3 length: 16 amino acids. Here the CDR3 DNA reads TGTGCCAGCAGTTTAACCCTCCGGGGAGGGGGAAACACCATATATTTT. Its translation is CASSLTLRGGGNTIYF.

The chain is built from TRBV7-2 and TRBJ1-1; D is unresolved. This CDR3 is 15 amino acids long. CDR1 and CDR2 (germline): SGHTA, FQGNSA. Trimming pared 1 base from V and 2 bases from J, leaving 11 bases between. Here the CDR3 reads CASSLEEALNTEAFF. The CDR3 DNA reads TGTGCCAGCAGCTTAGAAGAAGCACTTAACACTGAAGCTTTCTTT. The variable domain in full, with the rest retrieved from reference TRBV7-2 and TRBJ1-1, is GAGVSQSPSNKVTEKGKDVELRCDPISGHTALYWYRQSLGQGLEFLIYFQGNSAPDKSGLPSDRFSAERTGGSVSTLTIQRTQQEDSAVYLCASSLEEALNTEAFFGQGTRLTVV.

This clone appeared many times. The rearrangement links TRBV5-6 to TRBJ1-1; no clear D. The CDR3 sequence is 15 residues long. The V end was cut by 0 bases, the J end by 7 bases, with 16 bases between. CDR1 is SGHDT, CDR2 YYEEEE, per germline. The CDR3 here is CASSLAIDNHREAFF. The CDR3, as DNA: TGTGCCAGCAGCTTGGCCATTGACAATCATCGTGAAGCTTTCTTT.

At least ten counts were recorded for this clone. V is TRBV6-5 and J is TRBJ1-1; perhaps TRBD1 as D (6 bases). V was trimmed by 6 bases and J by 1 base, leaving 12 bases between them. The CDR3 has 14 residues. Germline assignment: CDR1 MNHEY and CDR2 SVGAGI. This CDR3 reads CASRRTVGNTEAFF. CDR3 coding DNA: TGTGCCAGCAGGCGGACAGTCGGGAACACTGAAGCTTTCTTT.

This clone turned up a few times. The chain joins TRBV30 to TRBJ1-5; tentatively, D is TRBD1 (5 bases). Germline lookup yields CDR1 GTSNPN and CDR2 SVGIG (reference sequence). The germline V and J ends were trimmed by 0 bases and 7 bases, with 10 bases remaining between them. This CDR3 has 13 amino acids. The CDR3 is CAWSVTGQQPQHF. CDR3 DNA sequence: TGTGCCTGGAGTGTCACAGGCCAACAGCCCCAGCATTTT.

The J gene is TRBJ1-5, the V gene TRBV4-1; TRBD1 aligns across 8 bases. Germline V lookup: CDR1 MGHRA, CDR2 YSYEKL. V lost 0 bases, J lost 4 bases, and 2 bases stayed unmatched. This CDR3 is 15 amino acids long. The CDR3, as DNA: TGCGCCAGCAGCCAAGATAACAGGGGGAATCAGCCCCAGCATTTT. This codes for CASSQDNRGNQPQHF.

The chain is built from TRBV5-1 and TRBJ2-2; 7 bases map to TRBD1. Per germline, CDR1 SGHRS and CDR2 YFSETQ. The CDR3 sequence is 15 residues long. Germline trimming cut 6 bases from V and 1 base from J; bases unmatched to any gene: 6. CDR3 sequence reads: CASKQGTMNTGELFF. The CDR3 region has the DNA TGCGCCAGCAAACAGGGGACCATGAACACCGGGGAGCTGTTTTTT.

The chain combines TRBV6-5 with TRBJ2-7; the D gene is possibly TRBD1 (5 bases). Germline V gene data show CDR1 as MNHEY and CDR2 as SVGAGI. V lost 6 bases to trimming and J lost 1 base, with 13 bases between them. There are 14 residues in the CDR3. CDR3 sequence (DNA): TGTGCCAGCAGCAGAAGGGGATATTCCTACGAGCAGTACTTC. The encoded protein is CASSRRGYSYEQYF.